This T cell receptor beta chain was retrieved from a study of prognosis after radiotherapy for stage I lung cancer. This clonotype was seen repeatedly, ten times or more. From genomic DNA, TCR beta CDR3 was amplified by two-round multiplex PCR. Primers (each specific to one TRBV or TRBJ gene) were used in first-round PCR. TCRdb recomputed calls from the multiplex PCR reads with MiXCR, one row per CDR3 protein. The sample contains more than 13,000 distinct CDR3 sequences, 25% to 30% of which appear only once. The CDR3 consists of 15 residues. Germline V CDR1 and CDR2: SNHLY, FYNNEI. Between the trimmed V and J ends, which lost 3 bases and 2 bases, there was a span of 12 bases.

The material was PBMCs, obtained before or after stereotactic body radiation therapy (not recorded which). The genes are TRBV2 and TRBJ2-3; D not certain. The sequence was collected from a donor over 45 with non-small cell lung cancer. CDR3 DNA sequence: TGTGCCAGCAGTGAGAAGGCTAGGCTCACAGATACGCAGTATTTT. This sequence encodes CASSEKARLTDTQYF.